The 26 T cell receptor beta chains below come from one sample, sequenced in a study of shared T cell receptors in the human thymus. TCRdb keeps only in-frame clones here, not all; method: immunoSEQ multiplex PCR. The sample holds 500,000 to 550,000 clones; 75% to 85% are singletons and the top ten take 0.013%. These records were also assigned to another study, of human thymus T cells.

Sequenced input: thymocytes. These receptors were obtained from a boy younger than two with a congenital heart defect.

V gene TRBV2 combines with J gene TRBJ2-7; 7 bases fit TRBD1. CDR3 length: 14 residues. In germline, CDR1 is SNHLY, CDR2 FYNNEI. J was trimmed by 3 bases and V by 10 bases; bases with no gene match: 12. CDR3 sequence: CAINRGQKIYEQYF. CDR3 sequence (DNA): TGTGCCATCAATAGGGGACAGAAAATCTACGAGCAGTACTTC.

The chain is built from TRBV10-3 and TRBJ2-6; TRBD1 might be the D (7 bases). V lost 10 bases to trimming and J lost 7 bases, with 14 bases between them. The CDR3 length is 13 residues. CDR1 and CDR2 from the germline V gene are ENHRY and SYGVKD. The CDR3 loop is CATYRGGANVLTF. CDR3 DNA sequence: TGTGCCACGTACAGGGGAGGTGCCAACGTCCTGACTTTC.

This sequence joins TRBV19 and TRBJ2-2; 8 bases are shared with TRBD1. V was clipped by 9 bases and J by 8 bases; unmatched bases: 23. This CDR3 has 18 residues. CDR1 is LNHDA, CDR2 SQIVND, per germline (reference sequence). In DNA, the CDR3 is TGTGCCAGCCTCCGAAGCTCCCGGGACAGGCCTAACTGGGGGGAGCTGTTTTTT. Translated: CASLRSSRDRPNWGELFF.

This chain uses TRBV27 with TRBJ2-7, with 8 bases fitting TRBD1. The germline gives CDR1 MNHEY, CDR2 SMNVEV (reference sequence). V shed 6 bases, J shed 5 bases, and the junction held 9 bases outside the gene matches. This CDR3 region has 14 residues. CDR3 bases: TGTGCCAGCAGCGTCGGGACAGGCCACGACGAGCAGTACTTC. Translation gives CASSVGTGHDEQYF.

The chain employs TRBV27 and TRBJ1-2, with D tentatively TRBD1 (5 bases). Germline assignment: CDR1 MNHEY and CDR2 SMNVEV (reference sequence). The CDR3 is 17 residues long. Trimming shortened V by 6 bases and J by 5 bases, and 25 bases separated the two germline ends. The CDR3 sequence: CASSPKGRAPRRYGYTF. DNA for the CDR3: TGTGCCAGCAGCCCAAAGGGCAGGGCCCCTAGGAGATATGGCTACACCTTC.

The genes are TRBV7-9 and TRBJ2-7; the D gene is possibly TRBD2 (6 bases). Germline CDR1 and CDR2: SEHNR and FQNEAQ (reference sequence). The V gene lost 1 base and the J gene lost 6 bases, with 28 bases spanning the gap. This CDR3 comprises 19 residues. CDR3 nucleotide sequence: TGTGCCAGCAGCTTAGAAGGCGGGAACAACGGTCCATCCTTGGCCGAGCAGTACTTC. Its protein is CASSLEGGNNGPSLAEQYF.

This clone has more than one count but fewer than ten. The chain carries TRBV5-4 and TRBJ2-7; 11 bases match TRBD2. After removal of 5 bases from V and 3 bases from J, the junction contained 7 bases not matched to a gene. Per germline, CDR1 SGHNT and CDR2 YYREEE (reference sequence). The CDR3 runs 15 residues. This CDR3 reads CASRHGTSGIYEQYF. CDR3 DNA: TGTGCCAGCAGACACGGGACTAGCGGAATCTACGAGCAGTACTTC.

This clone has a handful of counts. V and J are TRBV25-1 and TRBJ1-1; no firm D call. The V gene's germline CDR1 is MGHDK and CDR2 SYGVNS. There are 12 residues in the CDR3. V gave up 3 bases and J gave up 10 bases, with 12 bases separating them. DNA for the CDR3: TGTGCCAGCAGTGAGGGCAGGAGGGCAGCTTTCTTT. Protein product: CASSEGRRAAFF. The full variable domain, completed using reference TRBV25-1 and TRBJ1-1, is EADIYQTPRYLVIGTGKKITLECSQTMGHDKMYWYQQDPGMELHLIHYSYGVNSTEKGDLSSESTVSRIRTEHFPLTLESARPSHTSQYLCASSEGRRAAFFGQGTRLTVV.

The chain employs TRBV5-1 and TRBJ2-4; possibly TRBD2 for D (6 bases). Trimming shortened V by 4 bases and J by 2 bases, and 16 bases separated the two germline ends. CDR3 length equals 16 residues. Germline V gives CDR1 SGHRS, CDR2 YFSETQ. The CDR3: CASSARDLRTKNIQYF. In DNA, the CDR3 is TGCGCCAGCAGCGCCCGGGACTTGAGGACCAAAAACATTCAGTACTTC.

The chain joins TRBV5-1 to TRBJ2-7, with D uncertain. The CDR3 runs 14 residues. Trimming removed 0 bases at V and 0 bases at J, with 7 bases between. Germline V gives CDR1 SGHRS, CDR2 YFSETQ. The CDR3 sequence: CASSLAGRSYEQYF. CDR3 sequence (DNA): TGCGCCAGCAGCTTGGCTGGCCGCTCCTACGAGCAGTACTTC.

This sequence joins TRBV19 and TRBJ2-1, with 10 bases lining up with TRBD2. The germline V gene has CDR1 LNHDA and CDR2 SQIVND (reference sequence). V dropped 4 bases and J dropped 7; count of bases not matched to a gene: 4. The CDR3 loop spans 14 amino acids. The CDR3 DNA follows: TGTGCCAGTAGTACTCGGACTAGCGGAAATGAGCAGTTCTTC. As protein: CASSTRTSGNEQFF.

The chain combines TRBV11-2 with TRBJ1-2; D is ambiguous. The CDR3 length is 11 residues. Germline V gives CDR1 SGHAT, CDR2 FQNNGV. V was cut by 6 bases and J by 6 bases, with 8 bases left in between. CDR3 bases: TGTGCCAGCAGACCGGTCCATGGCTACACCTTC. This sequence encodes CASRPVHGYTF.

J is TRBJ1-2 and V is TRBV28; D might be TRBD1 (5 bases). V was trimmed by 3 bases and J by 3 bases, leaving 14 bases between them. The CDR3 contains 15 residues. Germline CDR1 is MDHEN and CDR2 is SYDVKM. Here the CDR3 reads CASSFSYGGDYGYTF. For the CDR3, the DNA is TGTGCCAGCAGTTTCTCGTACGGGGGGGACTATGGCTACACCTTC.

This rearrangement joins TRBV7-6 to TRBJ2-7, with a possible D match to TRBD1 (6 bases). The germline V gene has CDR1 SGHVS and CDR2 FNYEAQ. Trimming removed 5 bases from V and 4 bases from J, with 18 bases in between. CDR3 length: 15 residues. CDR3 protein: CASSPRGHPFYEQYF. CDR3 DNA sequence: TGTGCCAGCAGCCCCCGGGGACACCCCTTTTACGAGCAGTACTTC.

The chain recombines TRBV4-3 with TRBJ1-3; tentatively, D is TRBD1 (5 bases). CDR3 size: 16 residues. CDR1 is LGHNA, CDR2 YSLEER, per germline. V lost 3 bases to trimming and J lost 0 bases, with 12 bases between them. DNA of the CDR3: TGCGCCAGCAGCCATTCCGGACACAGCTCTGGAAACACCATATATTTT. It encodes CASSHSGHSSGNTIYF.

The chain recombines TRBV30 with TRBJ2-7; 8 bases match TRBD2. V shed 1 base, J shed 1 base, and the junction held 15 bases outside the gene matches. The CDR3 runs 18 residues. Germline V lookup: CDR1 GTSNPN, CDR2 SVGIG (reference sequence). CDR3 residues: CAWSAVEAGGSTSYEQYF. Written as DNA, the CDR3 is TGTGCCTGGAGTGCGGTGGAGGCGGGAGGCTCGACATCCTACGAGCAGTACTTC.

This clone was observed a single time. This CDR3 reads CASSPRVEALAVPYEQYF. Written as DNA, the CDR3 is TGTGCCAGCAGCCCCCGGGTCGAGGCTTTAGCGGTACCCTACGAGCAGTACTTC. The chain employs TRBV9 and TRBJ2-7, with a tentative D call TRBD2 (6 bases). The CDR3 contains 18 residues. Deletions cut 4 bases from V and 2 bases from J, with 25 bases between. Germline loops: CDR1 SGDLS, CDR2 YYNGEE.

This rearrangement joins TRBV5-4 to TRBJ2-7, with 12 positions matching TRBD2. Germline lookup yields CDR1 SGHNT and CDR2 YYREEE (reference sequence). The CDR3 sequence is 17 residues long. With 0 bases clipped from V and 6 bases from J, the junction kept 10 bases outside the gene matches. For the CDR3, the DNA is TGTGCCAGCAGCTTGGAAATCGTCGCGGGACTAGCGGGCGAGCAGTACTTC. Residues: CASSLEIVAGLAGEQYF.

This rearrangement joins TRBV4-1 to TRBJ2-3, with a weak D call TRBD2 (7 bases). CDR3 length: 17 amino acids. Germline V gene sequence: CDR1 MGHRA, CDR2 YSYEKL. V shed 6 bases and J shed 0 bases, with 19 bases lying between them. The CDR3 coding sequence is TGCGCCAGCAGTCCCCGGCGGGGGCAGGGTAGCACAGATACGCAGTATTTT. Translating it yields CASSPRRGQGSTDTQYF.

This chain links TRBV10-1 with TRBJ2-7, with 10 nucleotides matching TRBD2. Germline values: CDR1 WNHNN, CDR2 SYGVQD (reference sequence). This CDR3 comprises 16 residues. J was trimmed by 5 bases and V by 3 bases; bases with no gene match: 10. The CDR3 loop reads CASSDPRTSGADEQYF. CDR3 DNA: TGCGCCAGCAGTGACCCTAGGACTAGCGGAGCTGACGAGCAGTACTTC.

This clone was seen a few times. The chain links TRBV6-6 to TRBJ2-7, with D possibly matching TRBD2 (5 bases). V was clipped by 8 bases and J by 5 bases, with 10 bases between them. Per germline, CDR1 MNHNY and CDR2 SVGAGI (reference sequence). This CDR3 has 11 amino acids. The CDR3 DNA sequence: TGTGCCAGCCATGAGAGGGACGAGCAGTACTTC. It translates to CASHERDEQYF.

The genes are TRBV6-4 and TRBJ1-5; D possibly corresponds to TRBD1 (6 bases). V lost 3 bases, J lost 4 bases, and 7 bases lay in between. The CDR3 consists of 13 residues. Germline V gives CDR1 MRHNA, CDR2 SNTAGT. Here the CDR3 DNA reads TGTGCCAGCAGTGAACAGGGAAATCAGCCCCAGCATTTT. It is translated as CASSEQGNQPQHF.

V gene TRBV12-5 combines with J gene TRBJ1-2; tentative D call: TRBD1 (5 bases). Germline lookup yields CDR1 LGHNT and CDR2 FRNRAP. The CDR3 loop spans 14 amino acids. The ends were cut back, 1 base at V and 2 bases at J, with 8 bases in the middle. The DNA for the CDR3 is TGTGCTAGTGGTTTGGGGGGCAAGAACTATGGCTACACCTTC. Protein product: CASGLGGKNYGYTF.

J is TRBJ2-1 and V is TRBV13, with D possibly matching TRBD2 (6 bases). The V gene lost 5 bases and the J gene lost 10 bases, with 27 bases spanning the gap. The CDR3 loop spans 17 amino acids. The germline gives CDR1 PRHDT, CDR2 FYEKMQ (reference sequence). The CDR3 DNA is TGTGCCAGCAGCAAAACTCGGGGAGGAGGGAGAAAAGGAGAGCAGTTCTTC. This encodes CASSKTRGGGRKGEQFF.

The rearrangement links TRBV15 to TRBJ1-5; D ambiguous. From germline, CDR1 is LNHNV and CDR2 YYDKDF (reference sequence). The germline V and J ends were trimmed by 5 bases and 3 bases, with 14 bases remaining between them. This CDR3 contains 15 residues. In DNA, the CDR3 is TGTGCCACCAGCGTCAGCGCAGAGTACAATCAGCCCCAGCATTTT. Protein sequence: CATSVSAEYNQPQHF.

V gene TRBV6-5 combines with J gene TRBJ2-2; possibly TRBD1 for D (6 bases). The CDR3 runs 16 residues. Trimming stripped 4 bases from V and 0 bases from J, with 12 bases between. CDR1 and CDR2 (germline): MNHEY, SVGAGI. In DNA form, the CDR3 reads TGTGCCAGCAGTTTTCCGGACAGTACGAACACCGGGGAGCTGTTTTTT. Amino acid sequence: CASSFPDSTNTGELFF.